Reported below is one TCR beta chain. Its antigen remains unidentified. These data come from a study of shared clonotypes between healthy human individuals. Study at large: Per-donor plates numbered three CD4 naive, three CD4 memory, two CD8 naive and one CD8 memory. Findings of the study overall: A reduction in generation probabilities was seen for non-shared clonotypes relative to those shared by all four donors. Between a handful of donors, naive CD4 clonotypes were shared at a level of about 5.3%.

Germline V gives CDR1 LNHDA, CDR2 SQIVND (reference sequence). CDR3 length: 15 amino acids. V lost 4 bases and J lost 3; bases outside the gene matches: 4. Data came from immunoSEQ multiplex PCR; TCRdb stores just in-frame clones and leaves some out. The sample contains over 2 million clones, about nine tenths of which appear only once. The sequenced sample was naive CD4+ T cells from PBMCs. Specified subset: CD45RA+ positively selected. The sequence came from a man between 18 and 29 years old in good health. Some clones in this sample may be carry-over from other donors' samples. The chain has TRBV19 and TRBJ2-4, with 9 nucleotides matching TRBD1. CDR3: CASSTPTGGKNIQYF. CDR3 nucleotides: TGTGCCAGTAGTACTCCGACAGGGGGCAAAAACATTCAGTACTTC.